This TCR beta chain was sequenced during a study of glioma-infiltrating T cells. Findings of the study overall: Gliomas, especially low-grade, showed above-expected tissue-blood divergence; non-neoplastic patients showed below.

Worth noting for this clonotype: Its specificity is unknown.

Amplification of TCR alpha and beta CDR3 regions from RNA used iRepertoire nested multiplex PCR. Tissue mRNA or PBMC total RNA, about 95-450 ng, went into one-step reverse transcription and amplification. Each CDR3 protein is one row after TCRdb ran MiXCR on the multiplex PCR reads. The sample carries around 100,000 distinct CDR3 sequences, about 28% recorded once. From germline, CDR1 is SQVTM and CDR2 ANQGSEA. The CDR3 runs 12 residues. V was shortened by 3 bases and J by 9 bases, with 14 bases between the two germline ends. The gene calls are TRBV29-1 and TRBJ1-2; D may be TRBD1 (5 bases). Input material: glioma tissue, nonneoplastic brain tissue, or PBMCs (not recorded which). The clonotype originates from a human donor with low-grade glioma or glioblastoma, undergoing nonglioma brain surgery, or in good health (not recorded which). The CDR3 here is CSVDPDSRSYTF. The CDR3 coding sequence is TGCAGCGTTGACCCCGACAGTCGTAGCTACACCTTC.